This TCR beta chain was profiled in a study of blood T cell repertoires in COVID-19. Across the study: Spain, Italy and the United States supplied samples that represented acute and convalescent COVID-19. In each case, the material was cDNA or gDNA derived from T cells, B-cell-depleted T cells, or PBMCs.

CDR3 length equals 17 residues. Trimming stripped 1 base from V and 2 bases from J, with 15 bases between. Germline loops: CDR1 SGHRS, CDR2 YFSETQ. Only in-frame clones appear in the TCRdb table, and some are missing; sequencing was by immunoSEQ multiplex PCR. The data show about 250,000 clones, 82% seen once. The specimen sequenced was peripheral blood. The receptor's source is a woman aged 80 or over with active or convalescent COVID-19. V is TRBV5-1 and J is TRBJ2-2; perhaps TRBD2 as D (6 bases). The CDR3 here is CASSLRVSGTNTGELFF. The CDR3 DNA reads TGCGCCAGCAGCTTGCGAGTTTCGGGGACTAACACCGGGGAGCTGTTTTTT. The entire variable domain, with the rest obtained from reference TRBV5-1 and TRBJ2-2, is as follows: KAGVTQTPRYLIKTRGQQVTLSCSPISGHRSVSWYQQTPGQGLQFLFEYFSETQRNKGNFPGRFSGRQFSNSRSEMNVSTLELGDSALYLCASSLRVSGTNTGELFFGEGSRLTVL.